Many counts were recorded for the clone carrying this T cell receptor (beta chain). Its antigen remains unidentified. The source of the sample is a study of shared clonotypes between healthy human individuals. Broader study findings: Approximately 5% was the fraction of naive CD4 clonotypes found shared across a handful of donors.

Donors were Caucasian adults residing in Nashville, Tennessee, USA. Here immunoSEQ multiplex PCR was the method, and the copy in TCRdb shows in-frame clones only, minus some. The sample consists of approximately 350,000 clones, about 74% of them appearing once. V lost 6 bases, J lost 8 bases, and 13 bases lay in between. The CDR3 consists of 12 residues. Germline values: CDR1 ENHRY, CDR2 SYGVKD. The sequenced sample consisted of memory CD4+ T cells sorted from blood. Subset here: CD45RA-negative fraction. The TCR sequence derives from a man aged 30 to 39 in good health. The rearrangement links TRBV10-3 to TRBJ1-2; no clear D. The CDR3 DNA is TGTGCCATCAGCTGGACGGAGGAGGGCTACACCTTC. Protein: CAISWTEEGYTF.